This T cell receptor (beta chain) was recovered during a study of OX40 agonist ivuxolimab in advanced cancers. Turning to the study itself: While on treatment, patients had intravenous ivuxolimab at 0.01 to 10 mg/kg every 2 weeks. Recorded diagnoses for dose-escalation patients were hepatocellular carcinoma, melanoma, renal cell or head and neck cancer. A partial response was reached by three patients: one with hepatocellular carcinoma and two with cutaneous melanoma.

On this clone: What it recognizes is unknown.

The assay was immunoSEQ multiplex PCR, and TCRdb's table has in-frame clones only and misses some. The sample lists 75,000 to 80,000 clones, 90% to 95% occurring once. Whole-study results and caveats: At 0.1 to 3.0 mg/kg, clonal expansion of CD4+ and CD8+ blood T cells had occurred by week 6.

The specimen was CD4+ or CD8+ T cells sorted from blood, collected in a trial of the OX40 agonist ivuxolimab. The clonotype comes from an adult with an advanced solid tumor such as melanoma, head and neck, liver or kidney cancer.

The CDR3 sequence: CASSEPPAGYNEQFF. The CDR3 nucleotides read TGTGCCAGCAGTGAACCCCCTGCGGGGTACAATGAGCAGTTCTTC. The chain is built from TRBV6-1 and TRBJ2-1; TRBD2 might be the D (6 bases). CDR3 size: 15 residues. Looked up from germline, CDR1 is MNHNS and CDR2 is SASEGT. V shed 2 bases and J shed 4 bases, with 12 bases lying between them.